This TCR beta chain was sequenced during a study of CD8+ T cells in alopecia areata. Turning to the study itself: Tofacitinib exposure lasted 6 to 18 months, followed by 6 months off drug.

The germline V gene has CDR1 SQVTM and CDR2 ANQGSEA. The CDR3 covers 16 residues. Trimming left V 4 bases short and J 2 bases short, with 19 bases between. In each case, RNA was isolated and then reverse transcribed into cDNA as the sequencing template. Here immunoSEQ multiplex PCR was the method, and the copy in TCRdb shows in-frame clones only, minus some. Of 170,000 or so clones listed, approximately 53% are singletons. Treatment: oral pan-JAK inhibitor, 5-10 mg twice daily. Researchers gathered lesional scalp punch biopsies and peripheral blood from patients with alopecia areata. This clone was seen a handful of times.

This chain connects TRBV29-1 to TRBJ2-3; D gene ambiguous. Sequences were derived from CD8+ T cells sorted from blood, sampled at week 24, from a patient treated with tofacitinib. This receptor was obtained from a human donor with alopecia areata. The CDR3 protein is CSVVAVGRENTDTQYF. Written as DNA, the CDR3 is TGCAGCGTTGTAGCTGTGGGCAGAGAAAACACAGATACGCAGTATTTT.